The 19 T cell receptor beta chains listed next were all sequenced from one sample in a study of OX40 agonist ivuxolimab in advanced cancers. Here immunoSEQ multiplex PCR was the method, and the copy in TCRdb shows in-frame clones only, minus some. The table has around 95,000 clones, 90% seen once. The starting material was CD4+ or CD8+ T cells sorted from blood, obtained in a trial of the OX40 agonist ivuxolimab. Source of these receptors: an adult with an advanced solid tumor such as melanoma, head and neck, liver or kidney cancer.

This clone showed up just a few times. The CDR3 reads CASSSPGTRSSYEQYF. DNA of the CDR3: TGTGCCAGCAGTTCCCCCGGGACACGGAGCTCCTACGAGCAGTACTTC. The chain combines TRBV6-6 with TRBJ2-7, with TRBD1 as a possible D gene (6 bases). The CDR3 contains 16 residues. Germline V CDR1 and CDR2: MNHNY, SVGAGI (reference sequence). Trimming took off 4 bases at V and 0 bases at J, with 16 bases between the two ends.

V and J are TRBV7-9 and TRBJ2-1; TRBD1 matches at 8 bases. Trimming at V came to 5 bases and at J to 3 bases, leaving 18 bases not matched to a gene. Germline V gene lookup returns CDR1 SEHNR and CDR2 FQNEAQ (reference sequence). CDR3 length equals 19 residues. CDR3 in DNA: TGTGCCAGCAGCCCACGCTGGACAGGGCCTACCCCTTTCTACAATGAGCAGTTCTTC. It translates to CASSPRWTGPTPFYNEQFF.

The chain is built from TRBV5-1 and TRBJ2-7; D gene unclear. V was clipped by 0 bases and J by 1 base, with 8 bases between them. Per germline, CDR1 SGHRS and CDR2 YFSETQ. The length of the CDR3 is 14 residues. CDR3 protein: CASSLVGASYEQYF. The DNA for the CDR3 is TGCGCCAGCAGCTTGGTTGGAGCTTCCTACGAGCAGTACTTC.

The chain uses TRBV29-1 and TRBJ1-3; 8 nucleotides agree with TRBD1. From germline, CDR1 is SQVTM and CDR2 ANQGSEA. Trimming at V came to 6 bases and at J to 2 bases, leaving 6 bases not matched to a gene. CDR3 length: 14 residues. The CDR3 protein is CSVAQGAPGNTIYF. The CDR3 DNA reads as TGCAGCGTCGCTCAGGGGGCCCCTGGAAACACCATATATTTT.

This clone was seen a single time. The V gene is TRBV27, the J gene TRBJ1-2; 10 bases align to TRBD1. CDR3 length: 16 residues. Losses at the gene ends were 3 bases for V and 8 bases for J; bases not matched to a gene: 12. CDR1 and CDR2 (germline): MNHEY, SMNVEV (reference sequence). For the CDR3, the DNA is TGTGCCAGCAGTTTTTCACCTCGGACAGGGGGGCCCGGCTACACCTTC. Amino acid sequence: CASSFSPRTGGPGYTF.

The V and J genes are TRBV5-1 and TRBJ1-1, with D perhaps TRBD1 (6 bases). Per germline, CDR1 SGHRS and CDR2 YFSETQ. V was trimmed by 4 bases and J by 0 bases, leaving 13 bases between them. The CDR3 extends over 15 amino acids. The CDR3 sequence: CASSRLRGLNTEAFF. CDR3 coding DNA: TGCGCCAGCAGCCGACTCAGGGGCTTGAACACTGAAGCTTTCTTT.

The DNA for the CDR3 is TGTGCCAGCAGCTCGGGACCGAATCCCTACAATGAGCAGTTCTTC. Amino acid sequence: CASSSGPNPYNEQFF. The J gene is TRBJ2-1, the V gene TRBV27, with D possibly called TRBD1 or TRBD2 (5 bases each). CDR3 length: 15 residues. V was clipped by 6 bases and J by 2 bases, with 14 bases between them. Germline CDR1 reads MNHEY; CDR2 reads SMNVEV (reference sequence).

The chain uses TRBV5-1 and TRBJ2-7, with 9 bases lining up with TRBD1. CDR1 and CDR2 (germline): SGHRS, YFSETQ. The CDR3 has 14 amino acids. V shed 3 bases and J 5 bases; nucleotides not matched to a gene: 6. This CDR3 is CASSSQGARNEQYF. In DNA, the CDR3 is TGCGCCAGCAGCTCACAGGGGGCGCGGAACGAGCAGTACTTC. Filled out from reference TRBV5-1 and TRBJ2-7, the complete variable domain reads KAGVTQTPRYLIKTRGQQVTLSCSPISGHRSVSWYQQTPGQGLQFLFEYFSETQRNKGNFPGRFSGRQFSNSRSEMNVSTLELGDSALYLCASSSQGARNEQYFGPGTRLTVT.

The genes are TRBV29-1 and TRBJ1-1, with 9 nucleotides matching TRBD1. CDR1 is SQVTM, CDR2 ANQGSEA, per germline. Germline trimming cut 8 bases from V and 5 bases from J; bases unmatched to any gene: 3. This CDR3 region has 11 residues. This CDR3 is CSPGTGTEAFF. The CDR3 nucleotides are TGCAGCCCAGGGACAGGGACTGAAGCTTTCTTT.

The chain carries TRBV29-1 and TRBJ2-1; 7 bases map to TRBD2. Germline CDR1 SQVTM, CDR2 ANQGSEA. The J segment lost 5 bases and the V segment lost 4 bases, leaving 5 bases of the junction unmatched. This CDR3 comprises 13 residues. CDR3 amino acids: CSVGGSVNNEQFF. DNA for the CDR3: TGCAGCGTTGGCGGGAGTGTCAACAATGAGCAGTTCTTC.

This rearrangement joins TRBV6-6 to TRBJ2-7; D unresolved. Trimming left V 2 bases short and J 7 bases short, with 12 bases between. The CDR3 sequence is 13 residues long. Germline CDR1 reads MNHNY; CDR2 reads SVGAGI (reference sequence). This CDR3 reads CASSYPAVSEQYF. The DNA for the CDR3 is TGTGCCAGCAGTTACCCAGCAGTGTCTGAGCAGTACTTC.

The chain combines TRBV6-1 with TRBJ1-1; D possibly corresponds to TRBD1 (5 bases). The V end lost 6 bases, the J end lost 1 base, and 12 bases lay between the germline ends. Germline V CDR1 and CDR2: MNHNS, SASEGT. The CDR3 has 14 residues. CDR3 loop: CASSSGWRNTEAFF. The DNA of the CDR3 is TGTGCCAGCAGCTCAGGGTGGAGGAACACTGAAGCTTTCTTT.

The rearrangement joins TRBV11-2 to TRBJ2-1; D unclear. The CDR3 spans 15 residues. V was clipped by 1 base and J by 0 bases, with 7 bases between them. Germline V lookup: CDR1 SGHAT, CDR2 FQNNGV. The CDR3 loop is CASSLARGSYNEQFF. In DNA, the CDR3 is TGTGCCAGCAGCTTAGCGCGAGGCTCCTACAATGAGCAGTTCTTC.

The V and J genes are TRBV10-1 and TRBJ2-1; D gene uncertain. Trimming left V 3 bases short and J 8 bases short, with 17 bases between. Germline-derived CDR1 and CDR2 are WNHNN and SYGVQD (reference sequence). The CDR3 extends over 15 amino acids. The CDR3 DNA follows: TGCGCCAGCAGTGACCACACACTAAGGGCAGATGAGCAGTTCTTC. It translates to CASSDHTLRADEQFF.

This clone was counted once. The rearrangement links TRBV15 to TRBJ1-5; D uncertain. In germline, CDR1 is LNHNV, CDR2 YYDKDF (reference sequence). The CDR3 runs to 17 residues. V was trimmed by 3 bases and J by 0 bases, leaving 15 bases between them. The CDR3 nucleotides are TGTGCCACCAGCAGGGAGTCCACCGCCTTTAGCAATCAGCCCCAGCATTTT. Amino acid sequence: CATSRESTAFSNQPQHF.

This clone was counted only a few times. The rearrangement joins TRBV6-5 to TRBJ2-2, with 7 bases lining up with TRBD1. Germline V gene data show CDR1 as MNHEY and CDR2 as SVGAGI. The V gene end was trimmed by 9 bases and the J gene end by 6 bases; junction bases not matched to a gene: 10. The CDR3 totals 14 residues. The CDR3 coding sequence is TGTGCCAGTGGTGACAGGGCGCGCTCCGGGGAGCTGTTTTTT. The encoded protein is CASGDRARSGELFF.

CDR3 amino acids: CSVEVGGGAYEQYF. Here the CDR3 DNA reads TGCAGCGTTGAAGTTGGCGGGGGGGCCTACGAGCAGTACTTC. The chain recombines TRBV29-1 with TRBJ2-7, with 9 bases matching TRBD2. V lost 1 base to trimming and J lost 2 bases; unmatched junction nucleotides: 3. The CDR3 is 14 amino acids. From germline, CDR1 is SQVTM and CDR2 ANQGSEA.

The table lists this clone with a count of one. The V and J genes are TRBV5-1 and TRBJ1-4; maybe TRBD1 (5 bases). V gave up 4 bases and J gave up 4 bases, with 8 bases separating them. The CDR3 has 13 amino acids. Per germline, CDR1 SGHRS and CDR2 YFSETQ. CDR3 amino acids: CASSRDGNEKLFF. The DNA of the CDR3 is TGCGCCAGCAGCAGGGACGGTAATGAAAAACTGTTTTTT.

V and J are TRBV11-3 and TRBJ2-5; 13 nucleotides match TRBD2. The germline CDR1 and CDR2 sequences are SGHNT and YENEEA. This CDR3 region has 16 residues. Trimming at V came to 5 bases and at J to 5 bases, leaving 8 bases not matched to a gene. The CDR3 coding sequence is TGTGCCAGCAGCCCTCCAGGGACTAGCGGGGTTGAGACCCAGTACTTC. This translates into CASSPPGTSGVETQYF.